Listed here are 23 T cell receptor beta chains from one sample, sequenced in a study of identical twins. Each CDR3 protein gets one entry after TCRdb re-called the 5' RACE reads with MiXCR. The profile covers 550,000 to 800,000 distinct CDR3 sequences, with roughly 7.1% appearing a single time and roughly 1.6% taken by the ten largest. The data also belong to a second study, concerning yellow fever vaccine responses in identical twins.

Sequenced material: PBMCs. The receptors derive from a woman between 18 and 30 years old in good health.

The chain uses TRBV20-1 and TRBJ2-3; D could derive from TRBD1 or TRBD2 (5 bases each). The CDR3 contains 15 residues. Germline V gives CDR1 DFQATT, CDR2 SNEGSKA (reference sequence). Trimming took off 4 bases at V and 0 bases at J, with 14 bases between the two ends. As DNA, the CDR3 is TGCAGTGCTAAGGGACCCCAGTCAAGCACAGATACGCAGTATTTT. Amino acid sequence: CSAKGPQSSTDTQYF.

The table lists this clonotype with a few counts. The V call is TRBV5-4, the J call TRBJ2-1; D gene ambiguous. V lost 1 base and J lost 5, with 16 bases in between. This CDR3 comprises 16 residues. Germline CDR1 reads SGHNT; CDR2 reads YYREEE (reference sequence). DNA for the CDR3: TGTGCCAGCAGCTTGTTCGGCGGTAGCTTGGACAATGAGCAGTTCTTC. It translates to CASSLFGGSLDNEQFF.

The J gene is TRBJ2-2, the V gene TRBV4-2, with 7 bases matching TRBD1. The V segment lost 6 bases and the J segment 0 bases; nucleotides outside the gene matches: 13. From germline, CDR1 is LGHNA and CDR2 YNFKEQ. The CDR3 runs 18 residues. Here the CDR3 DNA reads TGTGCCAGCAGACCCCGACAGGGCGAGACTACGAACACCGGGGAGCTGTTTTTT. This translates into CASRPRQGETTNTGELFF.

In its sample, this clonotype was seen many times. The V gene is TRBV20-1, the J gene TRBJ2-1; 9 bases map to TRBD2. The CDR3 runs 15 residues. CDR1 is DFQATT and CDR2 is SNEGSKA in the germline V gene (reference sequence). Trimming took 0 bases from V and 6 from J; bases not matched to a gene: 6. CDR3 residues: CSARDLISGSNEQFF. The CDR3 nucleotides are TGCAGTGCTAGAGATCTGATTAGCGGGAGCAATGAGCAGTTCTTC.

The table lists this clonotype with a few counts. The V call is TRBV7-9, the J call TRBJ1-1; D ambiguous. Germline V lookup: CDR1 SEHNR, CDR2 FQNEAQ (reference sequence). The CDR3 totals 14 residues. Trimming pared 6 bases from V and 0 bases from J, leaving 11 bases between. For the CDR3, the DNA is TGTGCCAGCAGTCCTAACAGCTTGAACACTGAAGCTTTCTTT. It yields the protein CASSPNSLNTEAFF.

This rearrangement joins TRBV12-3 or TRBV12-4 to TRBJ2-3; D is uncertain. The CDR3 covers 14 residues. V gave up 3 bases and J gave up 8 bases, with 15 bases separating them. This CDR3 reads CASSFGPPGLTQYF. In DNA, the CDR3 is TGTGCCAGCAGTTTTGGGCCACCCGGGCTTACGCAGTATTTT.

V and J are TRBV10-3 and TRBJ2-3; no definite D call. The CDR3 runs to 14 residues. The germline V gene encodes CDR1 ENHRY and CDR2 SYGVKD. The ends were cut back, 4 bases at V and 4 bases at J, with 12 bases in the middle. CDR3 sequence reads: CAISGFVGADTQYF. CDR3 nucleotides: TGTGCCATCAGTGGATTCGTTGGAGCAGATACGCAGTATTTT.

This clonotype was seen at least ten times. DNA for the CDR3: TGTGCCAGCAGTTTAGAACGGTGGGTCCGACCTAGCTCCTCTAGCACAGATACGCAGTATTTT. Protein: CASSLERWVRPSSSSTDTQYF. This chain connects TRBV12-3 or TRBV12-4 to TRBJ2-3; TRBD2 might be the D (5 bases). This CDR3 is built from 21 residues. V gave up 1 base and J gave up 0 bases, with 26 bases separating them.

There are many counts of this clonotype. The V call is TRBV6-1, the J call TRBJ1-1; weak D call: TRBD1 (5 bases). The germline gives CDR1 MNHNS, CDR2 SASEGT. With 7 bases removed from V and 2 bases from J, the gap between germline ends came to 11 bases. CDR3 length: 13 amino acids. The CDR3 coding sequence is TGTGCCAGCAAGAGGGACGGAAACACTGAAGCTTTCTTT. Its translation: CASKRDGNTEAFF.

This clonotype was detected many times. The CDR3: CATSSHSGSGANVLTF. CDR3 DNA: TGTGCCACCAGCAGCCACTCAGGATCTGGGGCCAACGTCCTGACTTTC. The rearrangement links TRBV15 to TRBJ2-6; no definite D call. Trimming removed 3 bases from V and 1 base from J, with 10 bases in between. Per germline, CDR1 LNHNV and CDR2 YYDKDF (reference sequence). The CDR3 is made up of 16 amino acids.

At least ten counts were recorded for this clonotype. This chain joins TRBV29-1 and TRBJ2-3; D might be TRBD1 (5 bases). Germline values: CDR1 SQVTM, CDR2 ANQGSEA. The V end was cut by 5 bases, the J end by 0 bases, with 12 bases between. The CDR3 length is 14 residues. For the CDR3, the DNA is TGCAGCGTTACCCGGACAACTAGCACAGATACGCAGTATTTT. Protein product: CSVTRTTSTDTQYF.

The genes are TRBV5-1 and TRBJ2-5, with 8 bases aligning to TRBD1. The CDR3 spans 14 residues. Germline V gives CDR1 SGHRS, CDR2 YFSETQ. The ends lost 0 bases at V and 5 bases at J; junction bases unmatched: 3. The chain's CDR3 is CASSLARQGETQYF. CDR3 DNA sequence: TGCGCCAGCAGCTTGGCGAGACAGGGGGAGACCCAGTACTTC. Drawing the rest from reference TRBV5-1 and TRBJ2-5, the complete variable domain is KAGVTQTPRYLIKTRGQQVTLSCSPISGHRSVSWYQQTPGQGLQFLFEYFSETQRNKGNFPGRFSGRQFSNSRSEMNVSTLELGDSALYLCASSLARQGETQYFGPGTRLLVL.

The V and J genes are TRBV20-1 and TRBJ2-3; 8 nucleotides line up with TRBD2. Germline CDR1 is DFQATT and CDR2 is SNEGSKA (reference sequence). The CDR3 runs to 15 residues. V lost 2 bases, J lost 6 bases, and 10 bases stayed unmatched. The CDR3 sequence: CSARRPSGSLDTQYF. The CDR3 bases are TGCAGTGCTAGACGCCCAAGCGGGAGCCTTGATACGCAGTATTTT.

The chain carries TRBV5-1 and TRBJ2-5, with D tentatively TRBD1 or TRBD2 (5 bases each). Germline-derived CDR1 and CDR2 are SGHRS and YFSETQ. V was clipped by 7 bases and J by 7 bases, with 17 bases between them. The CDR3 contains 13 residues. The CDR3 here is CASVGESSGTQYF. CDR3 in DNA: TGCGCCAGCGTGGGGGAATCATCAGGGACCCAGTACTTC.

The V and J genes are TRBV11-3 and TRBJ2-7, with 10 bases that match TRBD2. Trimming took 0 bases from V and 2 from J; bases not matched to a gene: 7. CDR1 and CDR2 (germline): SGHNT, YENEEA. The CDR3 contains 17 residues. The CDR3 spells CASSLDSLAGEPYEQYV. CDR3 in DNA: TGTGCCAGCAGCTTAGATTCCCTAGCGGGGGAACCCTACGAGCAGTACGTC.

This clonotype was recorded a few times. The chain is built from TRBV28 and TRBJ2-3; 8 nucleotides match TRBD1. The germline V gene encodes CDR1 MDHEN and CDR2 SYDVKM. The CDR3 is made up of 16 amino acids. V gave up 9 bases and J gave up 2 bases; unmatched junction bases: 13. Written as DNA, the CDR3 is TGTGCCAGTTCCTATCCCGGGACAGGAGCCACAGATACGCAGTATTTT. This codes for CASSYPGTGATDTQYF.

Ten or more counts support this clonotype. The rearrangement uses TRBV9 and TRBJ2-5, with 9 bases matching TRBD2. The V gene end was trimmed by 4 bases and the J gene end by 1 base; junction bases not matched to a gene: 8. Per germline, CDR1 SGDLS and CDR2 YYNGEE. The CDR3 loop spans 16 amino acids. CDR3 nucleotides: TGTGCCAGCAGCTCCCCGGGACTAGCAGTCCAAGAGACCCAGTACTTC. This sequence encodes CASSSPGLAVQETQYF.

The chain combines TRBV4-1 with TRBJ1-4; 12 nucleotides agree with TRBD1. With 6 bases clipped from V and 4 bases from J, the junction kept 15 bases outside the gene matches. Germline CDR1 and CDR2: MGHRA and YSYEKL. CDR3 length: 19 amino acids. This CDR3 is CASRHNRDRGRGSNEKLFF. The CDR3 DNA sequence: TGCGCCAGCAGGCATAACCGGGACAGGGGGCGAGGAAGTAATGAAAAACTGTTTTTT.

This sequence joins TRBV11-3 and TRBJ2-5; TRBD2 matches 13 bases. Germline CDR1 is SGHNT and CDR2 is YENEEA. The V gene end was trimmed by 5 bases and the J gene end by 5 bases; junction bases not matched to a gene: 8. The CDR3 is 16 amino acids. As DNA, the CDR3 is TGTGCCAGCAGCCTCGGACTAGCGGGAGCCGGGGAGACCCAGTACTTC. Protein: CASSLGLAGAGETQYF.

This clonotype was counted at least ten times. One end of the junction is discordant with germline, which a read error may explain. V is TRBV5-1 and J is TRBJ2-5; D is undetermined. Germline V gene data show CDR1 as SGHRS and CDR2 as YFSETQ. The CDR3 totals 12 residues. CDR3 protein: CASSLAGETQYF. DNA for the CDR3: TGTGCCAGCAGCTTAGCTGGAGAGACCCAGTACTTC.

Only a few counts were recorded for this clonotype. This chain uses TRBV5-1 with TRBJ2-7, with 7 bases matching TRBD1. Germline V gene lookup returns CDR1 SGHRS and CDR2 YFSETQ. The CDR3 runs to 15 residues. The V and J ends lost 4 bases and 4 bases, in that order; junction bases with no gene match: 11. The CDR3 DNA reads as TGCGCCAGCAGCGCCCAAGGGGGCCAATTTTACGAGCAGTACTTC. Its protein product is CASSAQGGQFYEQYF.

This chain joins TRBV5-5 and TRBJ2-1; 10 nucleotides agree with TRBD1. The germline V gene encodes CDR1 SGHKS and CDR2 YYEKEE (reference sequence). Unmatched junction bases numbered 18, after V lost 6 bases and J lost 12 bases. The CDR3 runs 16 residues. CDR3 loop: CASTKEGTGVSFGQFF. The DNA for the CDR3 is TGTGCCAGCACCAAGGAGGGGACAGGGGTTTCATTTGGGCAGTTCTTC.

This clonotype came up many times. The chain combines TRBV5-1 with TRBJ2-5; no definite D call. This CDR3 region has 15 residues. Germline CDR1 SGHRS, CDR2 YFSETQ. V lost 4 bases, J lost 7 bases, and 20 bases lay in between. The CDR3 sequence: CASSLDTLLRGTQYF. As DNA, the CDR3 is TGCGCCAGCAGCCTGGATACGTTACTCCGAGGGACCCAGTACTTC.